One and the same sample provided the 2 T cell receptor beta chains below, sequenced in a study of CD8 T cells in Susac syndrome. The RNA input was about 0.5 to 1 ug, and it was reverse transcribed with random hexamers. One entry per CDR3 protein results from TCRdb running MiXCR on the immunoSEQ multiplex PCR reads. The sample consists of 130,000 or so distinct CDR3 sequences, 94% of them appearing once. The material sequenced was CD4+ T cells from PBMCs. All receptors come from a human donor in good health.

The chain carries TRBV7-9 and TRBJ2-3; TRBD2 is a possible D gene (5 bases). The V end was cut by 6 bases, the J end by 5 bases, with 9 bases between. Germline CDR1 and CDR2: SEHNR and FQNEAQ (reference sequence). The CDR3 is 12 amino acids. This CDR3 reads CASSFGGDTQYF. The CDR3 nucleotides read TGTGCCAGCAGTTTCGGAGGAGATACGCAGTATTTT.

The chain combines TRBV3-1 with TRBJ2-7; 10 bases map to TRBD1. The CDR3 is 14 amino acids. Per the germline V gene, CDR1 is LGHDT and CDR2 is YNNKEL (reference sequence). With V trimmed by 6 bases and J by 3 bases, 5 bases remained unmatched. The CDR3 sequence: CASRQTGGHYEQYF. The CDR3 region has the DNA TGTGCCAGCAGGCAGACAGGGGGCCACTACGAGCAGTACTTC.